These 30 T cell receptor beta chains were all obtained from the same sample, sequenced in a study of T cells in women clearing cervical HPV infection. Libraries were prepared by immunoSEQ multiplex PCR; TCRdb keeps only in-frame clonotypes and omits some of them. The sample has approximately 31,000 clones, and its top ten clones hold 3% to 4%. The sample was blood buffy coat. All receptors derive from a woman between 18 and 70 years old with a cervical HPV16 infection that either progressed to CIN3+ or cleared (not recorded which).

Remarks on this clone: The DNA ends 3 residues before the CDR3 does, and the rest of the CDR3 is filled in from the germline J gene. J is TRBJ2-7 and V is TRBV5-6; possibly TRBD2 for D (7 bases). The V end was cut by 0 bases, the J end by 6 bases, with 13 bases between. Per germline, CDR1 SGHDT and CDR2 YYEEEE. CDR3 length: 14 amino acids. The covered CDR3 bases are TGTGCCAGCAGCTTGGGAGGGGGGGCCGGCGAG. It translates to CASSLGGGAGE. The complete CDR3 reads CASSLGGGAGEQYF.

The covered CDR3 bases are TGTGCCAGCACCACGACTAGCGGGGTAAAAGAGACG. Encoded protein: CASTTTSGVKET. In full, the CDR3 is CASTTTSGVKETQYF. The chain links TRBV2 to TRBJ2-3; 11 bases align to TRBD2. The sequenced fragment ends 3 residues before the CDR3 boundary, so the rest is inferred from the germline J gene. The germline V gene encodes CDR1 SNHLY and CDR2 FYNNEI. This CDR3 is built from 15 residues.

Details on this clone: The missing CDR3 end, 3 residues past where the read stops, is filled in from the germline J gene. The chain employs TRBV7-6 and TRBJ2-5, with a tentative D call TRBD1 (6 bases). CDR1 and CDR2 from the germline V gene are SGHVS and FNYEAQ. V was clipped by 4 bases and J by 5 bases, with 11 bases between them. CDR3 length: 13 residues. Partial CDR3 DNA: TGTGCCAGCAGCTCCGACCAGGGGGAGACC. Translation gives CASSSDQGET. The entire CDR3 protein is CASSSDQGETQYF.

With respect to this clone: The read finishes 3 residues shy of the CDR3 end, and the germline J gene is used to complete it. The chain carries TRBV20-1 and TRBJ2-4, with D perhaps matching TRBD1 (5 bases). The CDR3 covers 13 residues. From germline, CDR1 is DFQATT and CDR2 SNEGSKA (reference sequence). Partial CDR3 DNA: TGCAGTGCTACCCGACAGAACCCCTATGGT. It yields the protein CSATRQNPYG. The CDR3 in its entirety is CSATRQNPYGQYF.

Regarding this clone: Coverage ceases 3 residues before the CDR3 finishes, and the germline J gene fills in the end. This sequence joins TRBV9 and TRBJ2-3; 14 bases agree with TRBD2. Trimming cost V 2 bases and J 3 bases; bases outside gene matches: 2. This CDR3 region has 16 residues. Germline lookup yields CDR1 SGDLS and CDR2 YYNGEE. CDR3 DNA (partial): TGTGCCAGCAGCGTGACTAGCGGGGGGGCTACAGATACG. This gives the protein CASSVTSGGATDT. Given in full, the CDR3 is CASSVTSGGATDTQYF.

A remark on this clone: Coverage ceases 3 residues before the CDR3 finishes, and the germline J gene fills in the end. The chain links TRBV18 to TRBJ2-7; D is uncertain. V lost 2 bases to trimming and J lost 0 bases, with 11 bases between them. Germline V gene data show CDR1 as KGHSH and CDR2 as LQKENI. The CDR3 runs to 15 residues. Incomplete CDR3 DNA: TGTGCCAGCTCACCAGGGCGCCCGAGCTCCTACGAG. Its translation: CASSPGRPSSYE. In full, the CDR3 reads CASSPGRPSSYEQYF.

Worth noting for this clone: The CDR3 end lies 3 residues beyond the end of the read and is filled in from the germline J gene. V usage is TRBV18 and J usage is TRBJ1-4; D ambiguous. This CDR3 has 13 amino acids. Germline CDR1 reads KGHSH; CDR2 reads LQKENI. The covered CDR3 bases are TGTGCCAGCTCACCGCAGGCTAATTCACCA. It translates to CASSPQANSP. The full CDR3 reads CASSPQANSPLFF.

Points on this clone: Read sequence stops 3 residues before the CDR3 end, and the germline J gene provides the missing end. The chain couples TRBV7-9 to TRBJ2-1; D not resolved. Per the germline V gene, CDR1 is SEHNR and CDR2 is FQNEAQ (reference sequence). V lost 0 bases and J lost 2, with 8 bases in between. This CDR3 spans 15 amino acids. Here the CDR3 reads CASSLAEGPYNEQFF. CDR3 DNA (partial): TGTGCCAGCAGCTTAGCTGAAGGGCCCTACAATGAG.

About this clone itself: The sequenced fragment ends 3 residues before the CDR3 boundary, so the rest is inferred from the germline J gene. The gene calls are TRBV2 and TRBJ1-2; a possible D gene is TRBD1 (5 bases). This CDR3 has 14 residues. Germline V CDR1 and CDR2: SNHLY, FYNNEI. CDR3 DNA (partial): TGTGCCAGCGGACATCCTGGTATAGGCTACGAC. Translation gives CASGHPGIGYD. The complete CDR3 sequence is CASGHPGIGYDYTF.

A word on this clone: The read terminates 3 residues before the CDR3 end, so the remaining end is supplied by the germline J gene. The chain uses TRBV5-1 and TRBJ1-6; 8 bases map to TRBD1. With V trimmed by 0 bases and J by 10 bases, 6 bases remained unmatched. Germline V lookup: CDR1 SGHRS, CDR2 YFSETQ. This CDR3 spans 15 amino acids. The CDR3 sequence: CASSLEGTGLSPLHF. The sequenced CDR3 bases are TGCGCCAGCAGCTTGGAAGGGACAGGATTATCACCC.

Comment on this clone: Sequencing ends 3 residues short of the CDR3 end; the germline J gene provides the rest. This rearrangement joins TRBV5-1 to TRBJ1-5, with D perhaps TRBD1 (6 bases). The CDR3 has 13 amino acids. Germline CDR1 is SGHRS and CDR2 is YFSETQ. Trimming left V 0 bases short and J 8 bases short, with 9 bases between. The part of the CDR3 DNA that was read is TGCGCCAGCAGCTTGGCGACAGGCGAGCCC. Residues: CASSLATGEP. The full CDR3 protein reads CASSLATGEPQHF. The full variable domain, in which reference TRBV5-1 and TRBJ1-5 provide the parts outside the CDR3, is KAGVTQTPRYLIKTRGQQVTLSCSPISGHRSVSWYQQTPGQGLQFLFEYFSETQRNKGNFPGRFSGRQFSNSRSEMNVSTLELGDSALYLCASSLATGEPQHFGDGTRLSIL.

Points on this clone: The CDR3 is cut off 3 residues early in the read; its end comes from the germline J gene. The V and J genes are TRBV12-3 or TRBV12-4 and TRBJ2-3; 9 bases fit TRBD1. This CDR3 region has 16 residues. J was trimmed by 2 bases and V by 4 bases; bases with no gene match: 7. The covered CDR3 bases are TGTGCCAGCAGTTCCCCTACAGGGGGCCTCACAGATACG. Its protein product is CASSSPTGGLTDT. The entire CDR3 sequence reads CASSSPTGGLTDTQYF.

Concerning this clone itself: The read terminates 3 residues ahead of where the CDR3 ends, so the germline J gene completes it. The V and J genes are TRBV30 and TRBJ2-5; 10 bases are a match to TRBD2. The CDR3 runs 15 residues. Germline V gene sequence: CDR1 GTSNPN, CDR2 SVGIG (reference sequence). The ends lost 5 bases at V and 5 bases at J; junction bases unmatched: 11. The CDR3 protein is CAWGFSGGAGETQYF. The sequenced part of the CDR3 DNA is TGTGCCTGGGGTTTCAGCGGGGGGGCCGGGGAGACC.

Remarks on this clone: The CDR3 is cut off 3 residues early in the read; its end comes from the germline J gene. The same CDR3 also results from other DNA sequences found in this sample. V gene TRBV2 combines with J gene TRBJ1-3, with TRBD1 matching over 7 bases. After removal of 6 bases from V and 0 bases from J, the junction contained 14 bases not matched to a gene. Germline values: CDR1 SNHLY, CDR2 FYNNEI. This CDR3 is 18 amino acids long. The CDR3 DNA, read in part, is TGTGCCAGCAGGAATGACCGGCGGACAGGCTTCTCTGGAAACACC. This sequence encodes CASRNDRRTGFSGNT. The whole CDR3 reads CASRNDRRTGFSGNTIYF.

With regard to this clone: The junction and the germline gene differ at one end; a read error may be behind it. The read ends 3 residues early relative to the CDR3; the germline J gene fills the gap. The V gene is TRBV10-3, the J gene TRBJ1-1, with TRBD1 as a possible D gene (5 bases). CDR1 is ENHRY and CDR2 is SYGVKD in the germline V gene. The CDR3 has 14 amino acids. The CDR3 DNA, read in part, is TGTGCCATCAGTCCCCAGGGTGGGAACGCTGAA. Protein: CAISPQGGNAE. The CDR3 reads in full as CAISPQGGNAEAFF.

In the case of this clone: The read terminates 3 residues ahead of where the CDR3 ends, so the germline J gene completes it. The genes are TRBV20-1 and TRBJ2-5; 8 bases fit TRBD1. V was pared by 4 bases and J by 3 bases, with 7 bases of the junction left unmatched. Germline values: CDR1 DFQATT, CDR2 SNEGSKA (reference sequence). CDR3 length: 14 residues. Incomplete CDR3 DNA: TGCAGTGCTACGATTCCGACAGGGGAAGAGACC. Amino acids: CSATIPTGEET. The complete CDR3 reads CSATIPTGEETQYF.

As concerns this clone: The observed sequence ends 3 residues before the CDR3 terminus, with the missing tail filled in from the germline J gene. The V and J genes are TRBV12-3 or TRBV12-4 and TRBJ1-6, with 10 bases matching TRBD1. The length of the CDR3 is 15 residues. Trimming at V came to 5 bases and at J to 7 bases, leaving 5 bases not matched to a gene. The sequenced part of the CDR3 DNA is TGTGCCAGCAGTGTCCGACAGGGGGCAAATTCACCC. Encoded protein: CASSVRQGANSP. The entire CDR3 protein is CASSVRQGANSPLHF.

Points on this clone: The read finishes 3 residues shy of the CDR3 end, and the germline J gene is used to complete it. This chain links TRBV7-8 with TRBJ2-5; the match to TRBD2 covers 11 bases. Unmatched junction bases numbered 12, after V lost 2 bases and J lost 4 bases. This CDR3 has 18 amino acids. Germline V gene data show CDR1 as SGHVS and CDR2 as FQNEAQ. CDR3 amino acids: CASSLRASGGTSAETQYF. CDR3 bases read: TGTGCCAGCAGCTTACGGGCTAGCGGGGGGACCTCCGCAGAGACC.

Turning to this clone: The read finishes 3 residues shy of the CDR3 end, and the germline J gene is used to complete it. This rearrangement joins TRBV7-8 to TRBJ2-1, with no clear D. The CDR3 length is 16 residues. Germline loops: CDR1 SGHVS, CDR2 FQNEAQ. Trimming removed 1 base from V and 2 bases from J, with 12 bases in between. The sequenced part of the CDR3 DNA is TGTGCCAGCAGCTTAGTTCGAGTCCGGGCCTACAATGAG. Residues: CASSLVRVRAYNE. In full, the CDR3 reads CASSLVRVRAYNEQFF.

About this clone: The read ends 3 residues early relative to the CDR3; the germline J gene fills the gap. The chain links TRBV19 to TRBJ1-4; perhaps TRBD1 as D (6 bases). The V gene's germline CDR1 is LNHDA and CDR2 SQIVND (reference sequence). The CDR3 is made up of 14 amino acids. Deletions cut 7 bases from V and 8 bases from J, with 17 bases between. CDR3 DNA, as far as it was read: TGTGCCAGTACCACCCTCGGGACATTCGAAAAA. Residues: CASTTLGTFEK. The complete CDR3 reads CASTTLGTFEKLFF.

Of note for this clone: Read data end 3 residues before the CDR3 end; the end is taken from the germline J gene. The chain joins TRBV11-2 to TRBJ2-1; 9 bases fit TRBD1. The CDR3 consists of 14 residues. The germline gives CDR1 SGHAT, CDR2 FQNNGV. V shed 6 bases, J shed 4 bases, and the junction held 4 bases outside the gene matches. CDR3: CASSLTGGYNEQFF. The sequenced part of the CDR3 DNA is TGTGCCAGCAGTTTGACAGGGGGGTACAATGAG.

CDR3 DNA, as far as it was read: TGTGCCAGCTCGTTGACAGTGGGTGAAAAA. This codes for CASSLTVGEK. The entire CDR3 protein reads CASSLTVGEKLFF. The gene calls are TRBV18 and TRBJ1-4, with D tentatively TRBD1 (5 bases). The read terminates 3 residues before the CDR3 end, so the remaining end is supplied by the germline J gene. Germline-derived CDR1 and CDR2 are KGHSH and LQKENI. The CDR3 is 13 residues long. The V end lost 6 bases, the J end lost 7 bases, and 12 bases lay between the germline ends.

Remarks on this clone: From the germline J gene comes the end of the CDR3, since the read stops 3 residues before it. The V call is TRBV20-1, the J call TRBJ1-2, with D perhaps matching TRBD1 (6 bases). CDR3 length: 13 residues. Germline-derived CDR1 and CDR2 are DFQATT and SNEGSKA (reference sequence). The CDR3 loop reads CSVDRPGGRGYTF. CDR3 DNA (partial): TGCAGTGTGGACCGCCCGGGGGGCAGGGGC.

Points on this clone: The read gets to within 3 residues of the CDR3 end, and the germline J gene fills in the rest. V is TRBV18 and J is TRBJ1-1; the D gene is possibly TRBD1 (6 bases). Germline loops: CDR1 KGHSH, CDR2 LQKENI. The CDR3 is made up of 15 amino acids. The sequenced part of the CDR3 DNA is TGTGCCAGCTCACCATATCCAGGGCTTGGGGACATT. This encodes CASSPYPGLGDI. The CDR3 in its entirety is CASSPYPGLGDIAFF. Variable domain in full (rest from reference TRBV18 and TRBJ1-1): NAGVMQNPRHLVRRRGQEARLRCSPMKGHSHVYWYRQLPEEGLKFMVYLQKENIIDESGMPKERFSAEFPKEGPSILRIQQVVRGDSAAYFCASSPYPGLGDIAFFGQGTRLTVV.

The sequenced part of the CDR3 DNA is TGTGCCAGCAGAAGAGATGCCCCCAACACCCATGGC. Amino acids: CASRRDAPNTHG. The whole CDR3 reads CASRRDAPNTHGYTF. The chain joins TRBV2 to TRBJ1-2, with D unresolved. The CDR3 end is not reached by the read, which stops 3 residues before it; the germline J gene fills it in. The germline CDR1 and CDR2 sequences are SNHLY and FYNNEI. This CDR3 comprises 15 residues. V was clipped by 6 bases and J by 6 bases, with 20 bases between them.

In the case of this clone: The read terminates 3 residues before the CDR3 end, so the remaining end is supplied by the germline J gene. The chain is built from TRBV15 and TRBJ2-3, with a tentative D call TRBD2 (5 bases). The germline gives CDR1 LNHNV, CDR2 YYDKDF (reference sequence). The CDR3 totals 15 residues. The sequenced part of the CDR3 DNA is TGTGCCACCAGCAGAGAGACTTCTAGCAATCAGCCG. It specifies CATSRETSSNQP. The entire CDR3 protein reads CATSRETSSNQPQYF.

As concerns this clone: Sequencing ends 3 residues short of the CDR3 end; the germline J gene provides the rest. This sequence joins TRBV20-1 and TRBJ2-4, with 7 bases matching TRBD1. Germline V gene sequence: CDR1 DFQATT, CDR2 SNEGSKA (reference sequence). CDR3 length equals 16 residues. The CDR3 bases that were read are TGCAGTGCTAGAGAATTAACCGGGACAGAGTATCAGCCT. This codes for CSARELTGTEYQP. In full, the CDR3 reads CSARELTGTEYQPQYF.

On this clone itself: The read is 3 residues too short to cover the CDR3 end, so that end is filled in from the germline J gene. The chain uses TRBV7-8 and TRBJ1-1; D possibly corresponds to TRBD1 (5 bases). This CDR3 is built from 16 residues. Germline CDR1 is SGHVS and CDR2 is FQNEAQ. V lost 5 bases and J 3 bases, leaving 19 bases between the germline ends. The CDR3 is CASSLRDGASYTEAFF. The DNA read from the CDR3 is TGTGCCAGCAGCCTACGGGATGGGGCTAGTTACACTGAA.

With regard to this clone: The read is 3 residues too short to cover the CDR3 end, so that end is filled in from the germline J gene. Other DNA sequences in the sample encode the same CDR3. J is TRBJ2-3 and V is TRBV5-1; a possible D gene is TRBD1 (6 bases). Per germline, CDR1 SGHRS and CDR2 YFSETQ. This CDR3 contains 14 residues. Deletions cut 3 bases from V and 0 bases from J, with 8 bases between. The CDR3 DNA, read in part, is TGCGCCAGCAGCTCCACAGGGAGCACAGATACG. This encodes CASSSTGSTDT. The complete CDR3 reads CASSSTGSTDTQYF. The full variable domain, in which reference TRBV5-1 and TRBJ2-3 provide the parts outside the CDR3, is KAGVTQTPRYLIKTRGQQVTLSCSPISGHRSVSWYQQTPGQGLQFLFEYFSETQRNKGNFPGRFSGRQFSNSRSEMNVSTLELGDSALYLCASSSTGSTDTQYFGPGTRLTVL.

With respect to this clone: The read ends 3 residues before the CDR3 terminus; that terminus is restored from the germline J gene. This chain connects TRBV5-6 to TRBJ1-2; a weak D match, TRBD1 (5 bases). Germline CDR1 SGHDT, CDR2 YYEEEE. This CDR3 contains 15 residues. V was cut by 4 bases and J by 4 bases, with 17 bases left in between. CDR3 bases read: TGTGCCAGCAGCCCCCCGAGAAGGGGAGGCTATGGC. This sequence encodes CASSPPRRGGYG. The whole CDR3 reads CASSPPRRGGYGYTF. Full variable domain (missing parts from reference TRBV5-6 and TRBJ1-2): DAGVTQSPTHLIKTRGQQVTLRCSPKSGHDTVSWYQQALGQGPQFIFQYYEEEERQRGNFPDRFSGHQFPNYSSELNVNALLLGDSALYLCASSPPRRGGYGYTFGSGTRLTVV.